This is a list of T cell receptor beta chains from one sample in a study of molecular identifiers for immune sequencing clone quantification. TCRdb reanalysed the PCR reads using MiXCR and keeps one entry per CDR3 protein. The table shows some 650,000 distinct CDR3 sequences, with about 20% occurring only once. The sequencing input was naive CD8+ T cells from blood, with Jurkat cell RNA spiked in. The receptors come from a human donor in good health. Some libraries in this study had Jurkat cell RNA spiked in. Each CDR3 is given with its conserved first and last residue. Fields, in order: V gene, clone size, D gene, J gene, CDR3 DNA, CDR3 protein. A D gene is named only where the DNA matches it firmly. Size is stated for part of the rows, as once, few or many counts, or as a class when the clone is expanded.

v_gene: TRBV7-9; abundance: once; d_gene: NA; j_gene: TRBJ2-7; CDR3nt: TGTGCCAGCAGCCCAGGACAACTTACCTACGGGCAGTACTTC; CDR3aa: CASSPGQLTYGQYF
v_gene: TRBV29-1; abundance: many; d_gene: TRBD2; j_gene: TRBJ2-7; CDR3nt: TGCAGCGTTGCGTGGGCGGACCGGACTAGCGGGAGGATCGAGCAGTACTTC; CDR3aa: CSVAWADRTSGRIEQYF
v_gene: TRBV12-3/TRBV12-4; abundance: NA; d_gene: TRBD1; j_gene: TRBJ2-5; CDR3nt: TGTGCCAGCAGTTTATTGGCAGGGGGCAGGGAGACCCAGTACTTC; CDR3aa: CASSLLAGGRETQYF
v_gene: TRBV6-2/TRBV6-3; abundance: many; d_gene: NA; j_gene: TRBJ2-2; CDR3nt: TGTGCCAGCAGTTACGAGGACCCCTACAGCCGTACCGGGGAGCTGTTTTTT; CDR3aa: CASSYEDPYSRTGELFF
v_gene: TRBV6-1; abundance: NA; d_gene: NA; j_gene: TRBJ1-1; CDR3nt: TGTGCCAGCAGTGAATGGGGAAGGAACACTGAAGCTTTCTTT; CDR3aa: CASSEWGRNTEAFF
v_gene: TRBV5-6; abundance: many; d_gene: TRBD1; j_gene: TRBJ2-5; CDR3nt: TGTGCCAGCAGCTTGGGGGACAGAGAGACCCAGTACTTC; CDR3aa: CASSLGDRETQYF
v_gene: TRBV5-8; abundance: once; d_gene: NA; j_gene: TRBJ2-7; CDR3nt: TGTGCCAGCAACACCTGCTGGGACGAGCAGTACTTC; CDR3aa: CASNTCWDEQYF
v_gene: TRBV12-3/TRBV12-4; abundance: few; d_gene: NA; j_gene: TRBJ1-1; CDR3nt: TGTGCCAGCAGTTATCCCCGGGCCCTCCGAAAGGGCACTGAAGCTTTCTTT; CDR3aa: CASSYPRALRKGTEAFF
v_gene: TRBV7-9; abundance: few; d_gene: TRBD2; j_gene: TRBJ2-1; CDR3nt: TGTGCCAGCCACGGACTAGCGGGAGGCCTAGGGAAGAACAATGAGCAGTTCTTC; CDR3aa: CASHGLAGGLGKNNEQFF
v_gene: TRBV20-1; abundance: NA; d_gene: NA; j_gene: TRBJ2-1; CDR3nt: TGCAGTGCCTCAAGAGCGTACAATGAGCAGTTCTTC; CDR3aa: CSASRAYNEQFF